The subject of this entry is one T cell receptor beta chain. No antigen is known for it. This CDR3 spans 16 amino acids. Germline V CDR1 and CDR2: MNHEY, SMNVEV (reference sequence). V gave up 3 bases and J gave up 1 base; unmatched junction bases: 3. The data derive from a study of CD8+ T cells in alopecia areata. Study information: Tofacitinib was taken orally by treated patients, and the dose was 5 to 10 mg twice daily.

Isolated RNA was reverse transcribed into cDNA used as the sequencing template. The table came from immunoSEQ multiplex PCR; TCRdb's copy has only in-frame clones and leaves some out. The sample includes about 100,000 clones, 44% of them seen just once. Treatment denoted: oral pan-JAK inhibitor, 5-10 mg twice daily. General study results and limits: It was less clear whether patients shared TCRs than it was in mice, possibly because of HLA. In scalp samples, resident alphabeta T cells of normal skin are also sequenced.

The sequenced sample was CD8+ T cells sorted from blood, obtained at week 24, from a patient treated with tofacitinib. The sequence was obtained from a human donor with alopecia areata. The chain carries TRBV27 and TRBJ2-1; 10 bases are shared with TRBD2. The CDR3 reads CASSFLAGESYNEQFF. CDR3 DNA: TGTGCCAGCAGTTTCCTAGCGGGAGAATCCTACAATGAGCAGTTCTTC.